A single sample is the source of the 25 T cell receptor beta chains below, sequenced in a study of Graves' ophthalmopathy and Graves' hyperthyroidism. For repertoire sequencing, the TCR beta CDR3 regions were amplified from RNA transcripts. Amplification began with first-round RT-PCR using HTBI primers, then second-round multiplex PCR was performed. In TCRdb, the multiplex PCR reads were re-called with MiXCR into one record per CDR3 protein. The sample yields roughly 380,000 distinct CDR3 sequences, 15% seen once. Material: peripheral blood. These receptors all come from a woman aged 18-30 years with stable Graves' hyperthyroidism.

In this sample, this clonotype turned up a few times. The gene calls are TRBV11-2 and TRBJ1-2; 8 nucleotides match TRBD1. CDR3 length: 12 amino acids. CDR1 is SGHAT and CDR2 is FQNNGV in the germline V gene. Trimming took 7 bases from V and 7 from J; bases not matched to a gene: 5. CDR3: CASNTGGLGYTF. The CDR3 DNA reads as TGTGCCAGCAACACAGGGGGTCTTGGCTACACCTTC.

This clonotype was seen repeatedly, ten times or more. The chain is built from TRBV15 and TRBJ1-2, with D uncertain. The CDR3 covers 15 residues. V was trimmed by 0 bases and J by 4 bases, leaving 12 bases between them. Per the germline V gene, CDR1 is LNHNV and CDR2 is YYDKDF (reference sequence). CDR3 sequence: CATSRDLGVTYGYTF. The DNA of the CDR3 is TGTGCCACCAGCAGAGATCTCGGGGTGACCTATGGCTACACCTTC.

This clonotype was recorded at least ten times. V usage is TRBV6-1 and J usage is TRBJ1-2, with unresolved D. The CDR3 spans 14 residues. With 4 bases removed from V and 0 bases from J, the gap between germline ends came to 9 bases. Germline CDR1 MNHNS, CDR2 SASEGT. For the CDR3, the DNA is TGTGCCAGCAGTGCGGGGAAGACTAACTATGGCTACACCTTC. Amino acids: CASSAGKTNYGYTF.

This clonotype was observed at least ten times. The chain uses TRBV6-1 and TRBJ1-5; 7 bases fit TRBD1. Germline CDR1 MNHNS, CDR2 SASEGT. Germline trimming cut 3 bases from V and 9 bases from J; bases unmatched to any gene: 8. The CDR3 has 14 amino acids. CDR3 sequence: CASSEGQRLRPQHF. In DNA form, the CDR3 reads TGTGCCAGCAGTGAGGGACAGCGTTTGAGGCCCCAGCATTTT.

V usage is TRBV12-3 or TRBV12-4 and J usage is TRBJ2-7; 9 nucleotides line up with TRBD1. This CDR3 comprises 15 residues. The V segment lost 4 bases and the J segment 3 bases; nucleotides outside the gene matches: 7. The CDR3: CASSSRDRANYEQYF. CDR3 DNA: TGTGCCAGCAGTTCACGGGACAGGGCTAACTACGAGCAGTACTTC.

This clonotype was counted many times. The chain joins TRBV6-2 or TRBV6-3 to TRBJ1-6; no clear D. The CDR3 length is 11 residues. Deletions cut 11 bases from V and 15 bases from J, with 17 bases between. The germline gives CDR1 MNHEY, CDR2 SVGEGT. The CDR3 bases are TGTGCCGCCCGGGCCGCGCTCATCCTCCACTTT. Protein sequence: CAARAALILHF.

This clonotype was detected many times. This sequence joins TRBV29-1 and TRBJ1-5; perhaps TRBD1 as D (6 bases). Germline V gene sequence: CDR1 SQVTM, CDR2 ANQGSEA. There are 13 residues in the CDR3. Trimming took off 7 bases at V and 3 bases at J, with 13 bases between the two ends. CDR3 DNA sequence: TGCAGCGAAGGGGGGGGTGACAATCAGCCCCAGCATTTT. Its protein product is CSEGGGDNQPQHF. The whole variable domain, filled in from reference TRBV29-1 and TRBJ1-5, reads SAVISQKPSRDICQRGTSLTIQCQVDSQVTMMFWYRQQPGQSLTLIATANQGSEATYESGFVIDKFPISRPNLTFSTLTVSNMSPEDSSIYLCSEGGGDNQPQHFGDGTRLSIL.

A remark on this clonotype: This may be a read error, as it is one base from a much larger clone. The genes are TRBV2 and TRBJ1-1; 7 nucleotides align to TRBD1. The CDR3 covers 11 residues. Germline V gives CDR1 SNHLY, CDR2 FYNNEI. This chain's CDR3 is CVVTGLTEAFF. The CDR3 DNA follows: TGTGTCGTGACAGGGCTCACTGAAGCTTTCTTT. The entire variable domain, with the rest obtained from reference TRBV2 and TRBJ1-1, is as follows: EPEVTQTPSHQVTQMGQEVILRCVPISNHLYFYWYRQILGQKVEFLVSFYNNEISEKSEIFDDQFSVERPDGSNFTLKIRSTKLEDSAMYFCVVTGLTEAFFGQGTRLTVV.

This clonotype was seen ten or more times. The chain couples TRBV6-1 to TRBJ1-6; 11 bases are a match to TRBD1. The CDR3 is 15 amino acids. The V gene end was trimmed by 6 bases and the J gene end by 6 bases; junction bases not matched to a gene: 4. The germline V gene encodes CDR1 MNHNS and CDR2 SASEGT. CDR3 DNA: TGTGCCAGCAGACGAGGGACAGGGGGTAATTCACCCCTCCACTTT. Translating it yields CASRRGTGGNSPLHF.

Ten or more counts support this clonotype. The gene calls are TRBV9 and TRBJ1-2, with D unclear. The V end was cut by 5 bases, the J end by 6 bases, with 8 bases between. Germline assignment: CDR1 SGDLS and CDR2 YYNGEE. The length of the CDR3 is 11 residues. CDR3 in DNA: TGTGCCAGCAGTCAAGGGAATGGCTACACCTTC. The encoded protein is CASSQGNGYTF.

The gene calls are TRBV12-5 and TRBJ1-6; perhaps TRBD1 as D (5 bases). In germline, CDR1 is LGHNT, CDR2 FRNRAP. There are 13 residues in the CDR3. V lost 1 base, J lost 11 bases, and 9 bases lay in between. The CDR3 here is CASGLGGIAPLHF. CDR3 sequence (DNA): TGTGCTAGTGGTTTGGGGGGGATCGCACCCCTCCACTTT.

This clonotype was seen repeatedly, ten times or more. The CDR3, as DNA: TGTGCCAGCAGTGAGGAGGGGAGGGAGACCCAGTACTTC. It codes for CASSEEGRETQYF. The chain uses TRBV2 and TRBJ2-5; maybe TRBD2 (6 bases). This CDR3 spans 13 amino acids. CDR1 is SNHLY, CDR2 FYNNEI, per germline. Trimming removed 3 bases from V and 5 bases from J, with 10 bases in between.

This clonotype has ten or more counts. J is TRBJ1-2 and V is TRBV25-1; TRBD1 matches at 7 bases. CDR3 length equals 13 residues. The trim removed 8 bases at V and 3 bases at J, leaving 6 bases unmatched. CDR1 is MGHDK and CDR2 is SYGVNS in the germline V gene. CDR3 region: CASGPQGYYGYTF. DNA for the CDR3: TGTGCCAGCGGGCCACAGGGGTACTATGGCTACACCTTC.

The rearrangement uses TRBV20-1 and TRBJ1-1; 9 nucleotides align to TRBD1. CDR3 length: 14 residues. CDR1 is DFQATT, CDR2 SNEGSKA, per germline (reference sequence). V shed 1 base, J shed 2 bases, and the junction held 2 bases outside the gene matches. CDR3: CSARGTGVNTEAFF. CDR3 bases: TGCAGTGCTAGAGGGACAGGGGTAAACACTGAAGCTTTCTTT.

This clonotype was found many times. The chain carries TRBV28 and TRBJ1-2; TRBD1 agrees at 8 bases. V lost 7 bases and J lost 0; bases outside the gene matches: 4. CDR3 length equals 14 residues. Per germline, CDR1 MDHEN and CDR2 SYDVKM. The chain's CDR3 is CASTRTGPNYGYTF. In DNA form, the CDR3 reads TGTGCCAGCACCAGGACAGGGCCTAACTATGGCTACACCTTC.

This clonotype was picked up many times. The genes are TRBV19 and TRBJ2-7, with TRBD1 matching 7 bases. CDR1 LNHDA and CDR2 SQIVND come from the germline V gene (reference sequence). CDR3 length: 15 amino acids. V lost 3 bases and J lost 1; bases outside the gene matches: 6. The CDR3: CASSISPDRSYEQYF. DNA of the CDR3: TGTGCCAGTAGTATCTCCCCGGACAGGTCCTACGAGCAGTACTTC.

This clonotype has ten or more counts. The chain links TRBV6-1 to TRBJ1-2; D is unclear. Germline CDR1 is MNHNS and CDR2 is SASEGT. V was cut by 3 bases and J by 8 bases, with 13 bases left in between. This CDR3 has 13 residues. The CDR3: CASSESGPGGYTF. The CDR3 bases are TGTGCCAGCAGTGAGTCGGGTCCTGGGGGCTACACCTTC.

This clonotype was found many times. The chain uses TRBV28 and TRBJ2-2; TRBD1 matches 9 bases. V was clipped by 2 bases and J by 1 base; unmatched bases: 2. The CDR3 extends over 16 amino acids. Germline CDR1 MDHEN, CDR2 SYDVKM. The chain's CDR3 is CASSLRGQGNTGELFF. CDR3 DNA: TGTGCCAGCAGTTTAAGGGGACAGGGGAACACCGGGGAGCTGTTTTTT.

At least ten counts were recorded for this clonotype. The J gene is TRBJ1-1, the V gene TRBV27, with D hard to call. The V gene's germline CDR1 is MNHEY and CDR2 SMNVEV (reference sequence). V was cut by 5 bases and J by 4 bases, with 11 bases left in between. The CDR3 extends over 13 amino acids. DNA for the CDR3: TGTGCCAGCAGTCCGGCCTATATCACTGAAGCTTTCTTT. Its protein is CASSPAYITEAFF.

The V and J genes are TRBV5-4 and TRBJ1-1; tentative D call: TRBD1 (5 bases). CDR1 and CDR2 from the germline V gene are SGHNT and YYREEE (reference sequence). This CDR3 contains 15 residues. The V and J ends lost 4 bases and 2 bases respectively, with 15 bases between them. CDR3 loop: CASSRGGILNTEAFF. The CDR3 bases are TGTGCCAGCAGCCGGGGCGGAATACTAAACACTGAAGCTTTCTTT.

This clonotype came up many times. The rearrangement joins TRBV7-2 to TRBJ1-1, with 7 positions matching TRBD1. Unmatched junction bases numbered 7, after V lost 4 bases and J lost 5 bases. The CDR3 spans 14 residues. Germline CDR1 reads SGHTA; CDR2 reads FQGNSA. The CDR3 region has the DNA TGTGCCAGCAGCTCCAGACAGGGTGCGACTGAAGCTTTCTTT. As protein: CASSSRQGATEAFF. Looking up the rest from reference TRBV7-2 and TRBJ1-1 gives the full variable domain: GAGVSQSPSNKVTEKGKDVELRCDPISGHTALYWYRQSLGQGLEFLIYFQGNSAPDKSGLPSDRFSAERTGGSVSTLTIQRTQQEDSAVYLCASSSRQGATEAFFGQGTRLTVV.

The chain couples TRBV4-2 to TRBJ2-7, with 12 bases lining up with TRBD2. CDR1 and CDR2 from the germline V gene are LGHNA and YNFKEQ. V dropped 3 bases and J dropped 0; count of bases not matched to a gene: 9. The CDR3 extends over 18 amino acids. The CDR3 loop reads CASSHPGLAGRRSYEQYF. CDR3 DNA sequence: TGTGCCAGCAGCCACCCGGGACTAGCGGGTCGACGCTCCTACGAGCAGTACTTC.

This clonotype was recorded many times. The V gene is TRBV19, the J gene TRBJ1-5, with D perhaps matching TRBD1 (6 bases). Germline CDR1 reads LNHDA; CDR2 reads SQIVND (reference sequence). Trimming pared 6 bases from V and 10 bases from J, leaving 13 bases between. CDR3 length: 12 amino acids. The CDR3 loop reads CASRAGEHPQHF. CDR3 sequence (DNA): TGTGCCAGTAGGGCAGGGGAACATCCCCAGCATTTT.

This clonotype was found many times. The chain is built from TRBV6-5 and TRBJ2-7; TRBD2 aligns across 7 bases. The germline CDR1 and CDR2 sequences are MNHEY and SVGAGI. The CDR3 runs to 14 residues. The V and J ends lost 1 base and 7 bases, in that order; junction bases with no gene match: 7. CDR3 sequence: CASSYFPGGGEQYF. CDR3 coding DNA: TGTGCCAGCAGTTACTTCCCTGGGGGGGGAGAGCAGTACTTC.

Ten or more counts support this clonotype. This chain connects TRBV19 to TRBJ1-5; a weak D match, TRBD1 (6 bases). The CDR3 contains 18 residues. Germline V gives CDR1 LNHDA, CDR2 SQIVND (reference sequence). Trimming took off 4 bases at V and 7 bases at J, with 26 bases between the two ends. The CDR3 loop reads CASSTQLGTPNGKQPQHF. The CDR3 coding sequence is TGTGCCAGTAGTACACAACTCGGGACACCAAATGGTAAACAGCCCCAGCATTTT. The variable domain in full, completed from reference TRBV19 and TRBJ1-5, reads DGGITQSPKYLFRKEGQNVTLSCEQNLNHDAMYWYRQDPGQGLRLIYYSQIVNDFQKGDIAEGYSVSREKKESFPLTVTSAQKNPTAFYLCASSTQLGTPNGKQPQHFGDGTRLSIL.